These 21 T cell receptor beta chains were sequenced from one sample in a study of blood T cells in healthy people across ages. Together with a sample-barcoded 5' primer, a J-beta primer mix was included in a second PCR lasting roughly 6 to 12 cycles. TCRdb used MiXCR to reprocess the 5' RACE reads, holding one entry per CDR3 protein. The sample has 800,000 or so distinct CDR3 sequences, roughly 60% seen once; the top ten hold around 30%. The sample consisted of blood. The receptor source for this set is a man aged 25 to 40 in good health.

The rearrangement links TRBV7-3 to TRBJ2-2; unclear D gene. Between the trimmed V and J ends, which lost 5 bases and 7 bases, there was a span of 11 bases. The CDR3 consists of 13 residues. CDR1 is SGHTA and CDR2 is FQGTGA in the germline V gene. Here the CDR3 DNA reads TGTGCCAGCAGCCTGGGGTCCGGCGGGGAGCTGTTTTTT. It codes for CASSLGSGGELFF.

The CDR3 loop reads CASSFGWGGSNQPQHF. CDR3 sequence (DNA): TGTGCCAGCAGCTTTGGATGGGGGGGTAGCAATCAGCCCCAGCATTTT. The rearrangement links TRBV5-5 to TRBJ1-5; maybe TRBD1 (5 bases). Germline V gene sequence: CDR1 SGHKS, CDR2 YYEKEE (reference sequence). The CDR3 has 16 amino acids. Trimming took 2 bases from V and 0 from J, leaving 12 bases between them.

The chain employs TRBV10-3 and TRBJ2-1; TRBD2 agrees at 14 bases. With V trimmed by 2 bases and J by 0 bases, 6 bases remained unmatched. The CDR3 has 19 amino acids. Germline V CDR1 and CDR2: ENHRY, SYGVKD. The CDR3 sequence: CAISEGLAGGKSSYNEQFF. The CDR3 region has the DNA TGTGCCATCAGTGAGGGACTAGCGGGGGGTAAAAGCTCCTACAATGAGCAGTTCTTC.

This rearrangement joins TRBV20-1 to TRBJ1-5; D perhaps matches TRBD1 (5 bases). Trimming took off 3 bases at V and 4 bases at J, with 13 bases between the two ends. The CDR3 covers 14 residues. Germline CDR1 DFQATT, CDR2 SNEGSKA (reference sequence). As DNA, the CDR3 is TGCAGTGCTAGCGGCAGGGCGGGTAATCAGCCCCAGCATTTT. Translating gives CSASGRAGNQPQHF.

The chain uses TRBV6-5 and TRBJ2-5, with 9 positions matching TRBD1. This CDR3 has 14 amino acids. Germline V CDR1 and CDR2: MNHEY, SVGAGI. Unmatched junction bases numbered 7, after V lost 4 bases and J lost 7 bases. CDR3: CASSSTGTGSTQYF. CDR3 in DNA: TGTGCCAGCAGTTCCACCGGGACAGGGTCGACCCAGTACTTC.

J is TRBJ2-3 and V is TRBV27, with D unclear. The CDR3 spans 16 residues. From germline, CDR1 is MNHEY and CDR2 SMNVEV (reference sequence). Trimming removed 3 bases from V and 2 bases from J, with 15 bases in between. CDR3 in DNA: TGTGCCAGCAGTTTCCTCCTAGACTCGACCACAGATACGCAGTATTTT. It codes for CASSFLLDSTTDTQYF.

The chain combines TRBV7-9 with TRBJ1-4; D gene uncertain. Per the germline V gene, CDR1 is SEHNR and CDR2 is FQNEAQ (reference sequence). Trimming left V 5 bases short and J 0 bases short, with 10 bases between. This CDR3 region has 15 residues. The CDR3 bases are TGTGCCAGCAGCGCCCCCCTCGCAACTAATGAAAAACTGTTTTTT. The encoded protein is CASSAPLATNEKLFF.

The rearrangement uses TRBV4-1 and TRBJ1-1; D gene uncertain. This CDR3 contains 12 residues. The V gene's germline CDR1 is MGHRA and CDR2 YSYEKL. V was clipped by 0 bases and J by 8 bases, with 7 bases between them. The CDR3 region is CASSQEFGEAFF. Here the CDR3 DNA reads TGCGCCAGCAGCCAAGAATTTGGGGAAGCTTTCTTT.

This clonotype was counted a few times. CDR3 in amino acids: CASSQQTGGHYEQYF. The CDR3 DNA reads TGTGCCAGCAGCCAGCAGACAGGGGGTCACTACGAGCAGTACTTC. The chain combines TRBV14 with TRBJ2-5; 9 bases agree with TRBD1. The J call may be in error: the DNA end matches TRBJ2-7 better. CDR1 and CDR2 (germline): SGHDN, FVKESK. The CDR3 runs to 15 residues.

This rearrangement joins TRBV18 to TRBJ2-7; D is ambiguous. This CDR3 spans 14 amino acids. V was cut by 5 bases and J by 0 bases, with 11 bases left in between. CDR1 KGHSH and CDR2 LQKENI come from the germline V gene. The DNA for the CDR3 is TGTGCCAGCTCAGGGGAACGGATCTCCTACGAGCAGTACTTC. Translating gives CASSGERISYEQYF.

The chain employs TRBV9 and TRBJ2-3; 8 bases match TRBD2. The CDR3 length is 18 residues. Germline V gene data show CDR1 as SGDLS and CDR2 as YYNGEE. After removal of 0 bases from V and 2 bases from J, the junction contained 11 bases not matched to a gene. The CDR3 DNA reads as TGTGCCAGCAGCGTAGAAGGGAGCGGGGGCCTCCACACAGATACGCAGTATTTT. Translation gives CASSVEGSGGLHTDTQYF.

This chain joins TRBV12-3 or TRBV12-4 and TRBJ2-1; TRBD1 agrees at 7 bases. There are 15 residues in the CDR3. V shed 5 bases, J shed 2 bases, and the junction held 6 bases outside the gene matches. The CDR3 sequence is CASSPTGLTYNEQFF. CDR3 DNA: TGTGCCAGCAGTCCGACAGGGTTGACCTACAATGAGCAGTTCTTC.

The table lists this clonotype with a few counts. The V and J genes are TRBV4-2 and TRBJ2-1; 8 bases map to TRBD1. Germline CDR1 LGHNA, CDR2 YNFKEQ. With V trimmed by 2 bases and J by 15 bases, 6 bases remained unmatched. The CDR3 runs to 12 residues. CDR3 in amino acids: CASSQPGQVRFF. DNA of the CDR3: TGTGCCAGCAGCCAACCGGGACAGGTCAGGTTCTTC.

The chain is built from TRBV7-9 and TRBJ1-2, with D possibly TRBD1 on 5 matching bases. The CDR3 loop spans 14 amino acids. The V end lost 3 bases, the J end lost 6 bases, and 14 bases lay between the germline ends. Germline lookup yields CDR1 SEHNR and CDR2 FQNEAQ (reference sequence). The CDR3 DNA follows: TGTGCCAGCAGCTTTAACAGCCCGACAGATGGCTACACCTTC. Translating gives CASSFNSPTDGYTF.

The V gene is TRBV5-1, the J gene TRBJ1-1, with D possibly matching TRBD1 (5 bases). CDR1 is SGHRS, CDR2 YFSETQ, per germline. Between the trimmed V and J ends, which lost 5 bases and 4 bases, there was a span of 15 bases. This CDR3 comprises 14 residues. The CDR3 is CASSRGPGFTEAFF. In DNA, the CDR3 is TGCGCCAGCAGTCGGGGCCCAGGGTTCACTGAAGCTTTCTTT.

This chain joins TRBV7-2 and TRBJ1-2, with D unresolved. The CDR3 spans 14 residues. Trimming shortened V by 5 bases and J by 4 bases, and 14 bases separated the two germline ends. Germline-derived CDR1 and CDR2 are SGHTA and FQGNSA. CDR3 DNA: TGTGCCAGCAGCCTTAACGGAGGTTCCTATGGCTACACCTTC. This sequence encodes CASSLNGGSYGYTF.

This clonotype was seen only a few times. The gene calls are TRBV11-2 and TRBJ2-3; the D gene is possibly TRBD2 (6 bases). The CDR3 is 17 amino acids. V was pared by 3 bases and J by 1 base, with 17 bases between. Germline-derived CDR1 and CDR2 are SGHAT and FQNNGV. The CDR3 sequence: CASSFPKGGIRTDTQYF. The CDR3 nucleotides are TGTGCCAGCAGCTTCCCAAAGGGCGGGATTCGCACAGATACGCAGTATTTT.

This chain uses TRBV13 with TRBJ2-5, with D tentatively TRBD1 or TRBD2 (5 bases each). CDR1 is PRHDT and CDR2 is FYEKMQ in the germline V gene (reference sequence). The CDR3 sequence is 12 residues long. V lost 7 bases and J 3 bases, leaving 9 bases between the germline ends. CDR3 nucleotides: TGTGCCAGCACCCAGGGAGAAGAGACCCAGTACTTC. It translates to CASTQGEETQYF.

V is TRBV12-3 or TRBV12-4 and J is TRBJ2-1; D unresolved. The CDR3 contains 13 residues. Trimming left V 3 bases short and J 6 bases short, with 9 bases between. The CDR3 protein is CASSFSWGNEQFF. CDR3 nucleotides: TGTGCCAGCAGTTTTTCTTGGGGCAATGAGCAGTTCTTC.

This clonotype was seen a few times. Here the CDR3 DNA reads TGCAGCGTTGAAGCAGCCTACGAGCAGTACTTC. Translated, it gives CSVEAAYEQYF. The gene calls are TRBV29-1 and TRBJ2-7; D is uncertain. CDR3 length: 11 residues. CDR1 is SQVTM, CDR2 ANQGSEA, per germline. Deletions cut 1 base from V and 2 bases from J, with 3 bases between.

Here the CDR3 reads CASSTGLAGRNEQFF. In nucleotides, the CDR3 is TGTGCCAGCAGCACGGGACTAGCGGGGAGAAATGAGCAGTTCTTC. The chain joins TRBV7-9 to TRBJ2-1; 13 positions match TRBD2. The germline CDR1 and CDR2 sequences are SEHNR and FQNEAQ (reference sequence). The V segment lost 5 bases and the J segment 7 bases; nucleotides outside the gene matches: 5. The CDR3 totals 15 residues.